The sequence of this T cell receptor (beta chain) was determined in a study of blood T cells in healthy people across ages. The CDR3 spans 13 residues. The ends were cut back, 4 bases at V and 6 bases at J, with 9 bases in the middle. Germline loops: CDR1 ENHRY, CDR2 SYGVKD. Next came a second PCR, run for about 7 to 11 cycles, which used a sample-barcoded 5' primer along with a J-beta primer mix. MiXCR was run by TCRdb on the 5' RACE reads, yielding one entry per CDR3 protein. The sample lists about 800,000 distinct CDR3 sequences, roughly 25% occurring once. These data were likewise used in another study, on T cells of mothers and their children.

This receptor was obtained from a boy aged 5 to 17 in good health. The V and J genes are TRBV10-3 and TRBJ1-4, with D possibly TRBD1 on 6 matching bases. Source material: blood. The CDR3 sequence is CAISAAGDEKLFF. The CDR3 DNA sequence: TGTGCCATCAGTGCCGCAGGGGATGAAAAACTGTTTTTT.